The rows below give T cell receptor beta chains drawn from one sample of a study of T-cell memory formation after mild COVID-19. TCRdb reprocessed the 5' RACE reads with MiXCR, giving one entry per CDR3 protein. Of some 440,000 distinct CDR3 sequences in the sample, roughly 25% were seen once. The sequenced material came from PBMCs or a T cell subset sorted from them (not recorded which). The source is an adult woman who had mild COVID-19 (a few samples of this study predate the infection). Cell type and time point are not known. CDR3s include the opening cysteine and the closing phenylalanine or tryptophan. The D gene is left open where the match is weak. Clone size is shown for a subset of rows, as once, few, many or a class of expanded clone.

TRBJ2-7 . . TRBV7-6 TGTGCCAGCAGCTTAGCTCCCCAAATAGGCACCTACGAGCAGTACTTC CASSLAPQIGTYEQYF
TRBJ1-6 . . TRBV12-3/TRBV12-4 TGTGCCAGCAGACCCCCGGGGGGTCCCCTCCACTTT CASRPPGGPLHF
TRBJ1-1 few . TRBV5-1 TGCGCCAGCAGCTTGGAAATAGCCCAGGGGACTGAAGCTTTCTTT CASSLEIAQGTEAFF
TRBJ1-1 . . TRBV11-2 TGTGCCAGCAGCCCCGGGTCCTGGGGGAACACTGAAGCTTTCTTT CASSPGSWGNTEAFF
TRBJ2-5 few TRBD2 TRBV4-2 TGTGCCAGCAGCCAAGGAGTGGCGGGGGGGCAAGAGACCCAGTACTTC CASSQGVAGGQETQYF
TRBJ2-2 . . TRBV7-9 TGTGCCAGCAGCGGGAGAGAGGGCGGGGAGCTGTTTTTT CASSGREGGELFF
TRBJ2-7 . . TRBV19 TGTGCCAGTACCCCTACCGGGACTTCGGAGCAGTACTTC CASTPTGTSEQYF
TRBJ2-7 few . TRBV6-1 TGTGCCAGCAGTGAAGGGGGACTCGACTACGAGCAGTACTTC CASSEGGLDYEQYF
TRBJ2-2 . . TRBV12-3/TRBV12-4 TGTGCCAGCAGCCACCGCGGCGGGGAGCTGTTTTTT CASSHRGGELFF
TRBJ2-5 few . TRBV24-1 TGTGCCACCAGTGATCCACGCCAGCGGAATCAAGAGACCCAGTACTTC CATSDPRQRNQETQYF
TRBJ1-1 . TRBD1 TRBV27 TGTGCCAGCAGCCCTCTCGTCCCGGGACAGGTTTCGGGGACTGAAGCTTTCTTT CASSPLVPGQVSGTEAFF
TRBJ2-2 . . TRBV7-9 TGTGCCCGAGGAGACGCCTCGAACACCGGGGAGCTGTTTTTT CARGDASNTGELFF
TRBJ2-3 . . TRBV20-1 TGCAGCGCCCTCGACGGATACACAGATACGCAGTATTTT CSALDGYTDTQYF
TRBJ2-3 . . TRBV30 TGTGCCTGGAGAATGAGCACAGATACGCAGTATTTT CAWRMSTDTQYF
TRBJ2-5 . TRBD2 TRBV12-3/TRBV12-4 TGTGCCAGCACCCACGGGACTAGCGGGCTGGGGACCCAGTACTTC CASTHGTSGLGTQYF
TRBJ2-7 . TRBD2 TRBV2 TGTGCCAGCAGTGATATGCGGGAGGGAAACTACGAGCAGTACTTC CASSDMREGNYEQYF
TRBJ2-7 many TRBD1 TRBV29-1 TGCAGCTCACAAGGGGGACAGGGACCCTACGAGCAGTACTTC CSSQGGQGPYEQYF
TRBJ2-7 few . TRBV14 TGTGCCAGCAGCGCCCGGGGCGGCCGAACCTACGAGCAGTACTTC CASSARGGRTYEQYF
TRBJ1-1 . TRBD1 TRBV11-1 TGTGCCAGCAGCTTAGGACAGGGGTTTGAAGCTTTCTTT CASSLGQGFEAFF
TRBJ2-7 . . TRBV19 TGTGCCAGTAGCTTGACTAGCTCCTACGAGCAGTACTTC CASSLTSSYEQYF
TRBJ1-2 . . TRBV18 TGTGCCAGCTCTCAGGGGTCTAACTATGGCTACACCTTC CASSQGSNYGYTF
TRBJ2-1 few TRBD2 TRBV9 TGTGCCAGCAGCGATCCCGGGACTAGCGGGAGGTTCCTTAGCTCCTACAATGAGCAGTTCTTC CASSDPGTSGRFLSSYNEQFF
TRBJ2-1 few TRBD2 TRBV7-9 TGTGCCGCCCGGTACTCGGGGGGTGAGCAGTTCTTC CAARYSGGEQFF
TRBJ2-3 . . TRBV5-1 TGCGCCAGCAGCCGCTACCGTAGCACAGATACGCAGTATTTT CASSRYRSTDTQYF
TRBJ2-1 few . TRBV9 TGTGCCAGCAGCGTAGTGGAGGCTCTACGGGGCCGGGTCTACAATGAGCAGTTCTTC CASSVVEALRGRVYNEQFF
TRBJ2-1 few . TRBV13 TGTGCCAGCAGCTTGGCAGGGCGGAGCGATGAGCAGTTCTTC CASSLAGRSDEQFF
TRBJ1-3 few . TRBV7-8 TGTGCCAGCAGCTTATCCCACAGACCGAGCTCTGGAAACACCATATATTTT CASSLSHRPSSGNTIYF
TRBJ2-3 . . TRBV9 TGTGCCAGCAGCGTAGACCGAGCAGATACGCAGTATTTT CASSVDRADTQYF
TRBJ1-1 . . TRBV5-5 TGTGCCAGCAGCCTGTGGGGACCGAACACTGAAGCTTTCTTT CASSLWGPNTEAFF
TRBJ2-5 . TRBD2 TRBV7-2 TGTGCCAGCAGCCCTACCCTTAGCGGGGCCCGGGAGACCCAGTACTTC CASSPTLSGARETQYF
TRBJ2-7 . . TRBV6-1 TGTGCCAGCAGTGAGGCCCTAGCGGGGACAGGATCCTACGAGCAGTACTTC CASSEALAGTGSYEQYF
TRBJ1-2 few . TRBV7-9 TGTGCCAGCAGCTTAGCGAATTTGGTAGCTAACTATGGCTACACCTTC CASSLANLVANYGYTF
TRBJ2-3 . TRBD2 TRBV2 TGTGCCAGCATCCGATCGGAACTAGCGGGACCCACAGATACGCAGTATTTT CASIRSELAGPTDTQYF
TRBJ2-2 . . TRBV11-3 TGTGCCAGCAGCTCAGGTCGGGGAGCGGGCGGGGAGCTGTTTTTT CASSSGRGAGGELFF
TRBJ2-5 . TRBD2 TRBV6-2/TRBV6-3 TGTGCCAGCAGTTCATTCGGACTAGCGGGACCCATGAAAAAAGAGTACTTC CASSSFGLAGPMKKEYF
TRBJ2-7 . TRBD2 TRBV7-2 TGTGCCAGCAGCTTAGCGGTCACTAGCGGGGCCTCCTACGAGCAGTACTTC CASSLAVTSGASYEQYF
TRBJ1-2 . . TRBV6-1 TGTGCCAGCAGATTAGGGGACGTGGCCTATGGCTACACCTTC CASRLGDVAYGYTF
TRBJ1-3 many . TRBV12-3/TRBV12-4 TGTGCCAGCAGTTTAGAGGCCAGGTCGGGAAACACCATATATTTT CASSLEARSGNTIYF
TRBJ2-3 . TRBD1 TRBV7-3 TGTGCCAGCAGCTTATCGGGCAGGGGGTTAGATACGCAGTATTTT CASSLSGRGLDTQYF
TRBJ2-2 few . TRBV21-1 TGTGCCAGCAGCTACCCCCGGGCCCCGGGACAGAATGAAATGGGGCCGACCGGGGAGCTGTTTTTT CASSYPRAPGQNEMGPTGELFF
TRBJ2-7 . . TRBV6-6 TGTGCCAGCAGTCCCCTCCCGGCCTCCTACGAGCAGTACTTC CASSPLPASYEQYF
TRBJ2-7 . . TRBV24-1 TGTGCCACCAGTGATTTTACCAGTCCGAATCCCTACGAGCAGTACTTC CATSDFTSPNPYEQYF
TRBJ2-7 . TRBD1 TRBV19 TGTGCCAGTAGCCGGGACAGCGTTGCCTACGAGCAGTACTTC CASSRDSVAYEQYF
TRBJ2-2 . . TRBV29-1 TGCAGCGTTGACTCAGGGAGGAGTACCGGGGAGCTGTTTTTT CSVDSGRSTGELFF
TRBJ2-2 . . TRBV15 TGTGCCACCAGCAGTGGCGTCAGCGCCGGGGAGCTGTTTTTT CATSSGVSAGELFF
TRBJ2-7 many . TRBV15 TGTGCCACCAGCAGAGATAGGGGGTTCGGGGAGCAGTACTTC CATSRDRGFGEQYF
TRBJ1-2 few . TRBV9 TGTGCCAGCAGCGTAGACCCCCAGCAGAACGACTATGGCTACACCTTC CASSVDPQQNDYGYTF
TRBJ2-1 . . TRBV11-3 TGTGCCAGCAGCCCCAGACTAGGTGCGGATGAGCAGTTCTTC CASSPRLGADEQFF
TRBJ2-7 few . TRBV7-9 TGTGCCAGCAGCCCCCCCCACTTC CASSPPHF
TRBJ2-5 few TRBD2 TRBV12-3/TRBV12-4 TGTGCCAGCAGCCCCGGGACTAGTAGGCAAGAGACCCAGTACTTC CASSPGTSRQETQYF